This TCR beta chain stems from a study of PD-L1 blockade in urothelial cancer. Study-level background: Males with urothelial cancer arising in the bladder constituted most of the roughly 30 patients. The study recovered a median of roughly 150,000 T cells per blood sample.

The authors spiked synthetic TCR analog templates into each PCR. This table comes from immunoSEQ multiplex PCR, and its TCRdb copy is limited to in-frame clones, with some not included. The repertoire holds about 46,000 clones, with approximately 86% as singletons. Time point noted: peripheral blood 6 weeks after treatment start. V shed 6 bases and J 1 base; nucleotides not matched to a gene: 4. CDR3 size: 14 residues. The germline V gene has CDR1 MNHNS and CDR2 SASEGT. The input for sequencing was PBMCs, taken around atezolizumab (anti-PD-L1) treatment. This receptor was taken from a man in his fifties with urothelial cancer. The J gene is TRBJ2-7, the V gene TRBV6-1; 9 bases map to TRBD2. The CDR3, as DNA: TGTGCCAGCAGGTTGACTAGCGGATCCTACGAGCAGTACTTC. Its protein product is CASRLTSGSYEQYF.